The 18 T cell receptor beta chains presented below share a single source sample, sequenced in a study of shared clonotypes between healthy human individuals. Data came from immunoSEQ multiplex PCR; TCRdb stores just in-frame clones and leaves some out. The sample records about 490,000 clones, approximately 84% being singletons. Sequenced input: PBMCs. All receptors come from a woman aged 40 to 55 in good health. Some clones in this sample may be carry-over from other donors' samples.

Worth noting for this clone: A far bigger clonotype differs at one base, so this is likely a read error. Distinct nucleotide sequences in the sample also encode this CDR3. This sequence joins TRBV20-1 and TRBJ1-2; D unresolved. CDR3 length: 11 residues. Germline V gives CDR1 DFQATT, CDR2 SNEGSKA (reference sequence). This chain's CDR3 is CSASLPIGYTF. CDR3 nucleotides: TGCAGTGCTAGCTTACCTATTGGCTACACATTC.

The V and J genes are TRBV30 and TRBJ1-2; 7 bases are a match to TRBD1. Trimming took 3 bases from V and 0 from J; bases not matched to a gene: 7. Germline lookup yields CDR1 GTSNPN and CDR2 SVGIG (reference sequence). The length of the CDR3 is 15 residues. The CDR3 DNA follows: TGTGCCTGGAGACTCTTCGGGACAGCTAACTATGGCTACACCTTC. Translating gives CAWRLFGTANYGYTF. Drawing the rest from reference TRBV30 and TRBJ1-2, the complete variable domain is SQTIHQWPATLVQPVGSPLSLECTVEGTSNPNLYWYRQAAGRGLQLLFYSVGIGQISSEVPQNLSASRPQDRQFILSSKKLLLSDSGFYLCAWRLFGTANYGYTFGSGTRLTVV.

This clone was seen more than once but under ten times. CDR3 nucleotides: TGCGCCAGCAGCCAAGCCGGGACTAGCGGGAGGACCCTTGGGAGGAATGAGCAGTTCTTC. It specifies CASSQAGTSGRTLGRNEQFF. This rearrangement joins TRBV4-3 to TRBJ2-1, with 15 bases that match TRBD2. This CDR3 has 20 residues. The germline gives CDR1 LGHNA, CDR2 YSLEER. The trim removed 1 base at V and 7 bases at J, leaving 14 bases unmatched.

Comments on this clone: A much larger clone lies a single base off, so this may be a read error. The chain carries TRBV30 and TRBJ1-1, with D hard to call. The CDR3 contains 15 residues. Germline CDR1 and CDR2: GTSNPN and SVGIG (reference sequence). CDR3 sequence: CAWSVGTQLNTGAFF. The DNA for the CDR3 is TGTGCCTGGAGTGTAGGCACTCAACTGAACACTGGAGCTTTCTTT.

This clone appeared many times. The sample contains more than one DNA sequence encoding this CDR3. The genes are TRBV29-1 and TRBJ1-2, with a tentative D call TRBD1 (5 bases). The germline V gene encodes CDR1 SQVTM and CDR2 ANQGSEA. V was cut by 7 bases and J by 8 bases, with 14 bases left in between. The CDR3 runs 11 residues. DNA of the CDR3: TGCAGCGCTCCAGCATGGGGCGGCTACACCTTC. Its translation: CSAPAWGGYTF.

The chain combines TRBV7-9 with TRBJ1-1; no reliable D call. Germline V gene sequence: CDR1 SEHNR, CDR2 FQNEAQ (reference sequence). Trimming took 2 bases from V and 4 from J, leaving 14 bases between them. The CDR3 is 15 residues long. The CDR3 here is CASSLFVGSGTEAFF. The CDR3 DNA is TGTGCCAGCAGCTTATTTGTTGGGTCGGGCACTGAAGCTTTCTTT.

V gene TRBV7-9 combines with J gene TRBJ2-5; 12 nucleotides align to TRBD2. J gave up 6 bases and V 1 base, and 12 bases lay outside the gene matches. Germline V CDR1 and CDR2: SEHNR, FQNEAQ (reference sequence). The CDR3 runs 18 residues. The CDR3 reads CASSLGGLAGGPGKTQYF. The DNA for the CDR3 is TGTGCCAGCAGCTTAGGCGGCCTAGCGGGAGGGCCGGGGAAGACCCAGTACTTC.

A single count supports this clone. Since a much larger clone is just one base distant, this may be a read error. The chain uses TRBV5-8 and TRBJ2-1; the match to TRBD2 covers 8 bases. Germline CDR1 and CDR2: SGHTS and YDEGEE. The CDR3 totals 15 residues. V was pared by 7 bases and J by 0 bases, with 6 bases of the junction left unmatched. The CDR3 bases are TGTGCCAGCCGCCGAACTAGCGGCTCCTACAATGAGCAGTTCTTC. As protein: CASRRTSGSYNEQFF.

Here the CDR3 reads CASRPGGINEQYF. The CDR3 DNA reads TGTGCCAGCCGTCCGGGCGGGATCAACGAGCAGTACTTC. V and J are TRBV28 and TRBJ2-7, with D perhaps TRBD2 (6 bases). V was clipped by 8 bases and J by 5 bases, with 16 bases between them. CDR3 length: 13 amino acids. Germline values: CDR1 MDHEN, CDR2 SYDVKM.

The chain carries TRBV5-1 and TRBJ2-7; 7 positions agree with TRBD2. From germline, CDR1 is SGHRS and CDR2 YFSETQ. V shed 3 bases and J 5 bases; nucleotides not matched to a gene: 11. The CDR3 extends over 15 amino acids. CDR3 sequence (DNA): TGCGCCAGCAGCTCCGGGGGGAGCAGGGTGGACGAGCAGTACTTC. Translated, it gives CASSSGGSRVDEQYF.

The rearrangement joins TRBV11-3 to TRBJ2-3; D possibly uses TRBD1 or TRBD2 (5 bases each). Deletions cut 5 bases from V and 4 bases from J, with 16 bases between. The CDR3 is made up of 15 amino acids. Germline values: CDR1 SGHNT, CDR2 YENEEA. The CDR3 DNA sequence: TGTGCCAGCAGCAGTAGGGGACCCTACCCAGATACGCAGTATTTT. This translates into CASSSRGPYPDTQYF.

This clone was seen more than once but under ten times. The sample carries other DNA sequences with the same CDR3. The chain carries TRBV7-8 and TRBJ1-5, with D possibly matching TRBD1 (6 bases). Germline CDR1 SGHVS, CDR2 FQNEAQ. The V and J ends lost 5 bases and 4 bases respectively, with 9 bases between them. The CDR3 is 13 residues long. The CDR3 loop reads CASSPDRNQPQHF. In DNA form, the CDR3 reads TGTGCCAGCAGCCCCGACAGGAATCAGCCCCAGCATTTT. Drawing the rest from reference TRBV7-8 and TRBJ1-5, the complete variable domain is GAGVSQSPRYKVAKRGQDVALRCDPISGHVSLFWYQQALGQGPEFLTYFQNEAQLDKSGLPSDRFFAERPEGSVSTLKIQRTQQEDSAVYLCASSPDRNQPQHFGDGTRLSIL.

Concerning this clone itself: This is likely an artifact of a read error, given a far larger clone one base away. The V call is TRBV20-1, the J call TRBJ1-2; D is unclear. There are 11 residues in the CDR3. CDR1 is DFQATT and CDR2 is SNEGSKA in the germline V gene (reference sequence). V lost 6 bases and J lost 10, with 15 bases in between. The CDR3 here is CSAPIWVDYTF. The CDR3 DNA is TGCAGTGCCCCAATATGGGTTGACTACACCTTC.

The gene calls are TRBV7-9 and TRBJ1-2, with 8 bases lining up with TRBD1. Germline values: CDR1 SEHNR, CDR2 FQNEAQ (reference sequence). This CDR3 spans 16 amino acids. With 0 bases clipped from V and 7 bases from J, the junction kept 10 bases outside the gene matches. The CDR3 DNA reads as TGTGCCAGCAGCTTAGCCGGACAGGGCTTTGGGCCTGGCTACACCTTC. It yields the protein CASSLAGQGFGPGYTF.

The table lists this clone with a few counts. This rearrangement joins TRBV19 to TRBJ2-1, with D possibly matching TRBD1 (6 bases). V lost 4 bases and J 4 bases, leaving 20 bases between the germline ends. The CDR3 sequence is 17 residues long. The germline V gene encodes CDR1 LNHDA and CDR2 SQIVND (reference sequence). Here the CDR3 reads CASSTLLGDTQYNEQFF. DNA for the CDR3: TGTGCCAGTAGTACGCTCCTGGGGGACACCCAGTACAATGAGCAGTTCTTC.

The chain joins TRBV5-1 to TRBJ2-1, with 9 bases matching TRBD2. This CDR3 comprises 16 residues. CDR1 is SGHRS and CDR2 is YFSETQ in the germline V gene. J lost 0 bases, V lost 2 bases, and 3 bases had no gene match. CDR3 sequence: CASSFLAGVSYNEQFF. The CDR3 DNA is TGCGCCAGCAGCTTTTTAGCGGGAGTCTCCTACAATGAGCAGTTCTTC.

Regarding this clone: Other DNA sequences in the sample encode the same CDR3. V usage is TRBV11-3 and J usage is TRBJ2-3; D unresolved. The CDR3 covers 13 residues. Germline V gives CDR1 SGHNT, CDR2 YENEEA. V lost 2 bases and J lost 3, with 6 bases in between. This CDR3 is CASSLSRTDTQYF. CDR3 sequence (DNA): TGTGCCAGCAGCTTATCCAGGACAGATACGCAGTATTTT. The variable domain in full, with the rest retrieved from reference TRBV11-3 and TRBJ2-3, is EAGVVQSPRYKIIEKKQPVAFWCNPISGHNTLYWYLQNLGQGPELLIRYENEEAVDDSQLPKDRFSAERLKGVDSTLKIQPAELGDSAVYLCASSLSRTDTQYFGPGTRLTVL.

The CDR3, as DNA: TGTGCCAGCAGTTACTCGGGGGCAGTCGGAAACACCATATATTTT. This encodes CASSYSGAVGNTIYF. V usage is TRBV6-6 and J usage is TRBJ1-3; tentatively, D is TRBD1 (6 bases). Germline V gives CDR1 MNHNY, CDR2 SVGAGI (reference sequence). V was pared by 0 bases and J by 4 bases, with 10 bases between. The CDR3 has 15 residues.